The TCR beta chain under discussion was sequenced for a study of blood T cell repertoires in COVID-19. Across the whole study: The origin of the acute and convalescent COVID-19 samples was the United States, Italy and Spain. From T cells, B-cell-depleted T cells, or PBMCs came the material, which was cDNA or gDNA.

Profiling relied on immunoSEQ multiplex PCR, and the TCRdb table lists in-frame clones only, not all of them. Here the sample spans over 250,000 clones, about four fifths being singletons. CDR3 length equals 14 residues. Per germline, CDR1 LGHDT and CDR2 YNNKEL (reference sequence). With 6 bases removed from V and 0 bases from J, the gap between germline ends came to 12 bases. The chain employs TRBV3-1 (or the pseudogene TRBV3-2) and TRBJ2-7; D not resolved. The source is a human donor with COVID-19, enrolled during active disease. The donor label of this sample is uncertain. The material sequenced was peripheral blood. The DNA for the CDR3 is TGTGCCAGCAGTCAAATGAGTGACTCCTACGAGCAGTACTTC. Residues: CASSQMSDSYEQYF.